Sequencing of this T cell receptor (beta chain) was carried out in a study of technical replicates of blood from a few donors. Only in-frame clones appear in the TCRdb table, and some are missing; sequencing was by immunoSEQ multiplex PCR. Counted here are 60,000 to 80,000 clones, about 88% occurring once; the ten biggest clones make up roughly 5%. V lost 6 bases and J lost 2; bases outside the gene matches: 8. This CDR3 region has 15 residues. CDR1 MNHEY and CDR2 SVGAGI come from the germline V gene. The material sequenced was PBMCs. The source is a human donor in good health. Some clones in this sample may be carry-over from other donors' samples. The chain links TRBV6-5 to TRBJ1-2, with 8 bases matching TRBD1. CDR3 bases: TGTGCCAGCAGAAAAATACGGGACAGGAACTATGGCTACACCTTC. Translated, it gives CASRKIRDRNYGYTF.